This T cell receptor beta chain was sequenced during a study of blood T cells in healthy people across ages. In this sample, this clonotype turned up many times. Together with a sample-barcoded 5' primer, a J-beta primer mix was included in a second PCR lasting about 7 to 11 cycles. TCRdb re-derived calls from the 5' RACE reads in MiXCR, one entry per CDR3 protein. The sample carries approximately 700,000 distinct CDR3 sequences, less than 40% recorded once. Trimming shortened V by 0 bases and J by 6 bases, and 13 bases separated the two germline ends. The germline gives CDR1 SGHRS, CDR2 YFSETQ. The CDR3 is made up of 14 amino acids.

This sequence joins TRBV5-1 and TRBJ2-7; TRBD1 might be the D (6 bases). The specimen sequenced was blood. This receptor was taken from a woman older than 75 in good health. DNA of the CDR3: TGCGCCAGCAGCTTGGGCGCAGGGGAATTCGAGCAGTACTTC. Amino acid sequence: CASSLGAGEFEQYF.